This T cell receptor beta chain came from a study of human T cells and chemical hapten exposure. This CDR3 spans 15 amino acids. Per germline, CDR1 SGHTA and CDR2 FQGNSA. With 5 bases removed from V and 1 base from J, the gap between germline ends came to 13 bases. TCRdb processed the RACE reads anew with MiXCR; each CDR3 protein has one entry. The table has around 200,000 distinct CDR3 sequences, about 25% seen once; the top ten hold around 2.5%. Whole-study results and caveats: Expanded TCRs formed significantly more large CDR3 similarity clusters than controls.

Time point specified: patch test 3, about 24 weeks after DPC sensitization. Treatment here: therapeutic diphenylcyclopropenone sensitization with weekly scalp DPC. Those who donated were patients with alopecia, 18 to 70 years of age, and suitable for DPC. Regarding this clonotype: Its specificity is not known.

Sequencing used whole blood, obtained in connection with sensitization to the hapten diphenylcyclopropenone (DPC). The genes are TRBV7-2 and TRBJ2-3; possible D gene TRBD2, 5 bases. The sequence was obtained from a woman aged 35 to 49 with alopecia areata. Some clones in this sample may be carry-over from other donors' samples. CDR3 in DNA: TGTGCCAGCAGCCCGGGCCTGAGGGGCACAGATACGCAGTATTTT. Protein: CASSPGLRGTDTQYF.